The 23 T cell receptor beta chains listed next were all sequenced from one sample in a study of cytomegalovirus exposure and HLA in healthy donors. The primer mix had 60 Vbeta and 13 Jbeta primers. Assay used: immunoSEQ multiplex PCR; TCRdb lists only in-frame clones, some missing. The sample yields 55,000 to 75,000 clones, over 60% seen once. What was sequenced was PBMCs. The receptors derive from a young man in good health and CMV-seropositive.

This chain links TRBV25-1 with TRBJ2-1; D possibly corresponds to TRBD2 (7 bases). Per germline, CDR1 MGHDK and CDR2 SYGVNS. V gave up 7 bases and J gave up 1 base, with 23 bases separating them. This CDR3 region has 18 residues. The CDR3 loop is CASTPRGAPRGSYNEQFF. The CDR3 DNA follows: TGTGCCAGCACGCCCCGGGGGGCACCCCGTGGGTCCTACAATGAGCAGTTCTTC.

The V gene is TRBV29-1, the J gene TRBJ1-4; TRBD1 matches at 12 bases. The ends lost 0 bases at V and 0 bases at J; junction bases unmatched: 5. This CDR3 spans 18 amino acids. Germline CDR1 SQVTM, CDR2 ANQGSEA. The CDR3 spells CSVEDWGQGASTNEKLFF. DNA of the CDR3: TGCAGCGTTGAAGATTGGGGACAGGGGGCCTCAACTAATGAAAAACTGTTTTTT.

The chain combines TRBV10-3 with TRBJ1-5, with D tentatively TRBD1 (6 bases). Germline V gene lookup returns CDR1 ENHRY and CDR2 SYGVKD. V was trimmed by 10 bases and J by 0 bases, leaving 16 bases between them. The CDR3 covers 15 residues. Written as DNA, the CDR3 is TGTGCCACTCGGGACACCACCTTTAGCAATCAGCCCCAGCATTTT. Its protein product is CATRDTTFSNQPQHF.

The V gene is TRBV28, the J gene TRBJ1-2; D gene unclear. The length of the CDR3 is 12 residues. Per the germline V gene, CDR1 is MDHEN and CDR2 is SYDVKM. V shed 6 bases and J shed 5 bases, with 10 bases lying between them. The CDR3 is CASSRTDYGYTF. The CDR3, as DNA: TGTGCCAGCAGCCGAACAGATTATGGCTACACCTTC.

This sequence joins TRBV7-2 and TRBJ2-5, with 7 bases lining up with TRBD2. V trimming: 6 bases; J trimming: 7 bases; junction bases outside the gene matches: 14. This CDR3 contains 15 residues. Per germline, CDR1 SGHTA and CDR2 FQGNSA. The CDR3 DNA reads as TGTGCCAGCAGACCGACTAGCATTTGGGGTCTGACCCAGTACTTC. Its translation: CASRPTSIWGLTQYF.

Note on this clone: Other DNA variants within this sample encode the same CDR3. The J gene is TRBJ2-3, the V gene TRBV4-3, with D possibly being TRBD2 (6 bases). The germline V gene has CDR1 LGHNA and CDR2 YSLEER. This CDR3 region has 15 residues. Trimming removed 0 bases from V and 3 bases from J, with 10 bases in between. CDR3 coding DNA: TGCGCCAGCAGCCAAGATGGCGGGGAGACAGATACGCAGTATTTT. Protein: CASSQDGGETDTQYF.

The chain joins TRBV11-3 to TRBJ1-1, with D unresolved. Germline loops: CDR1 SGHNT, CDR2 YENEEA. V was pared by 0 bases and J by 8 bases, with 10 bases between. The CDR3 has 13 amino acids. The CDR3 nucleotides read TGTGCCAGCAGCTTAGATGTCGTGAGCGAAGCTTTCTTT. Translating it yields CASSLDVVSEAFF.

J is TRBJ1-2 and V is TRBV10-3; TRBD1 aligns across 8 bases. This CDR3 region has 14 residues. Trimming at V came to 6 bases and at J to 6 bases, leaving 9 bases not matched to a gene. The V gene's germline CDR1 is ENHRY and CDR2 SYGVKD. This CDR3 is CAISLDRELNGYTF. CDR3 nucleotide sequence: TGTGCCATCAGCTTGGACAGGGAATTGAATGGCTACACCTTC.

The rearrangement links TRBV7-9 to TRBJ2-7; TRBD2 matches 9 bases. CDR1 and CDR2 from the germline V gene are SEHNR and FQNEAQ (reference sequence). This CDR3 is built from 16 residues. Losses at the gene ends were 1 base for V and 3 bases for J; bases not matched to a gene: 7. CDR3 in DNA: TGTGCCAGCAGCTTAGGGCCAGCGGGGGGTCTCTACGAGCAGTACTTC. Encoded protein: CASSLGPAGGLYEQYF.

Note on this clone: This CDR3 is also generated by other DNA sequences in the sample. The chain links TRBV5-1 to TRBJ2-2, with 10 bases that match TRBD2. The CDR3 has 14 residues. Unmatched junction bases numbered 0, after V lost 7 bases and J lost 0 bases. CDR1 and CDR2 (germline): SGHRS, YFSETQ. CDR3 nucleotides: TGCGCCAGCGGACTAGCGGCGAACACCGGGGAGCTGTTTTTT. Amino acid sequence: CASGLAANTGELFF.

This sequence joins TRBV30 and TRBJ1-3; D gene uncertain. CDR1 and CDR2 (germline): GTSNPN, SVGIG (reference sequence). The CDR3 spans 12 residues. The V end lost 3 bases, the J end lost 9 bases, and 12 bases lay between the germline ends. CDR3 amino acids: CAWRPSRGTIYF. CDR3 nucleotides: TGTGCCTGGAGGCCCTCTCGGGGCACCATATATTTT.

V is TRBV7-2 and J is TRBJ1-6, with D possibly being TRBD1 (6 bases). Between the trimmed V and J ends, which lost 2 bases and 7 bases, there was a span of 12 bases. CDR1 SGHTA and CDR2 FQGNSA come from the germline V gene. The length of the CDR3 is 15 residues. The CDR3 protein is CASSLNSGANSPLHF. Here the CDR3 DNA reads TGTGCCAGCAGCTTAAACTCAGGGGCGAATTCACCCCTCCACTTT.

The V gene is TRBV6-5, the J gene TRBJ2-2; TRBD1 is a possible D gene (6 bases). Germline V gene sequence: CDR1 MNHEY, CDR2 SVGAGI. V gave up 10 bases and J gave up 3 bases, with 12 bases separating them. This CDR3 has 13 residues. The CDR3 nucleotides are TGTGCCATCCGACAGGTTGACACCGGGGAGCTGTTTTTT. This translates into CAIRQVDTGELFF.

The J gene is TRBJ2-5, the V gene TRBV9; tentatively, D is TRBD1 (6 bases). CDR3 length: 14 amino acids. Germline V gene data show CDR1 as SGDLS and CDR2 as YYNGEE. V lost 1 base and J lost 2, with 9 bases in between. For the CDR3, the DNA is TGTGCCAGCAGCGTATCGAGGGGGCAAGAGACCCAGTACTTC. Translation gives CASSVSRGQETQYF.

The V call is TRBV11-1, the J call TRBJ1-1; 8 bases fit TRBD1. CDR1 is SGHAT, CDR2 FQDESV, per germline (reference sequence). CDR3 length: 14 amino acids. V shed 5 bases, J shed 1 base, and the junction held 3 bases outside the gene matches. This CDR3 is CASSPGQANTEAFF. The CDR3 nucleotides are TGTGCCAGCAGCCCGGGACAGGCGAACACTGAAGCTTTCTTT.

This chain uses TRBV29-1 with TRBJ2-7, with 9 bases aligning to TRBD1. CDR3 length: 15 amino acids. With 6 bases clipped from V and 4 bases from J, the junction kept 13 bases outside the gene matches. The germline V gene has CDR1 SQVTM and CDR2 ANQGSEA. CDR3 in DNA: TGCAGCGTGGATCTGGAGGACAGGGGTCGGTACGAGCAGTACTTC. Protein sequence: CSVDLEDRGRYEQYF.

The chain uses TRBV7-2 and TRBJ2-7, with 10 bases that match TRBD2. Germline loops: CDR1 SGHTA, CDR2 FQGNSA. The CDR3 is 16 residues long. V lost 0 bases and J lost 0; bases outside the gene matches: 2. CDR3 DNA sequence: TGTGCCAGCAGCTTAGCGAGCGGGGGGGGCTCCTACGAGCAGTACTTC. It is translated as CASSLASGGGSYEQYF. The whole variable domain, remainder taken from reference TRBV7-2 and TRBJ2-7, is GAGVSQSPSNKVTEKGKDVELRCDPISGHTALYWYRQSLGQGLEFLIYFQGNSAPDKSGLPSDRFSAERTGGSVSTLTIQRTQQEDSAVYLCASSLASGGGSYEQYFGPGTRLTVT.

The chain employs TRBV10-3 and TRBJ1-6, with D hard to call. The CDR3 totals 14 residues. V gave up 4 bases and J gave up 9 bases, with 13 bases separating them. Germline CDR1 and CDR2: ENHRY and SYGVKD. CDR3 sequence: CAISGGQEGSPLHF. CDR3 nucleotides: TGTGCCATCAGTGGGGGTCAGGAGGGTTCACCCCTCCACTTT.

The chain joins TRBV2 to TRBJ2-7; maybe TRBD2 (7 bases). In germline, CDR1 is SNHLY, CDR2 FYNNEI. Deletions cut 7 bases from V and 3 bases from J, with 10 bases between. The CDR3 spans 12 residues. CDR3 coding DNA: TGTGCCAGCACGGGGGGCCGCTACGAGCAGTACTTC. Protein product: CASTGGRYEQYF.

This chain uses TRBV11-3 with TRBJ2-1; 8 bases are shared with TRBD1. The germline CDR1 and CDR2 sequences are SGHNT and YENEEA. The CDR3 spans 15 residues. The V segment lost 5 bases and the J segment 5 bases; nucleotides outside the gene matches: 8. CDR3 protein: CASSLRQGLHNEQFF. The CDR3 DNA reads TGTGCCAGCAGCCTTCGACAGGGGCTCCACAATGAGCAGTTCTTC.

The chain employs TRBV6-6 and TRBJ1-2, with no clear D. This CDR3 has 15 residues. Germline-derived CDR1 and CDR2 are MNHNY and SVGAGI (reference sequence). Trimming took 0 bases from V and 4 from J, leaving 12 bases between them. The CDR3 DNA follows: TGTGCCAGCAGTTACTCGGAGGCCGGAATCTATGGCTACACCTTC. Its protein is CASSYSEAGIYGYTF.

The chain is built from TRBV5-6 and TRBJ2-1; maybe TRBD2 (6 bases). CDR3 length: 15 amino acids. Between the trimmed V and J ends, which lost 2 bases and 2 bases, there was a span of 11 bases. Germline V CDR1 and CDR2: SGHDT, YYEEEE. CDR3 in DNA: TGTGCCAGCAGCTTCGGCGGGACCGCCTACAATGAGCAGTTCTTC. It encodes CASSFGGTAYNEQFF.

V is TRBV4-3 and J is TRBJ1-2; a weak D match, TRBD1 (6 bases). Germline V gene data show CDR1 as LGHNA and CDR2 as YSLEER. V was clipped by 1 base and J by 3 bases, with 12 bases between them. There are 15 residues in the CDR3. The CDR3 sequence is CASSQANREYYGYTF. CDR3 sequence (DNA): TGCGCCAGCAGCCAAGCAAACAGGGAATACTATGGCTACACCTTC.